What follows are 12 T cell receptor beta chains derived from one specimen sequenced in a study of cytomegalovirus exposure and HLA in healthy donors. The study ran its PCR with 60 Vbeta and 13 Jbeta primers. Sequencing used immunoSEQ multiplex PCR; TCRdb keeps in-frame clones, though not all of them. The table includes 100,000 to 150,000 clones, 8.5% to 10% detected once. The sequenced material came from PBMCs. Source of these receptors: a man aged 35 to 55 in good health and CMV-seronegative.

The CDR3 protein is CTSSQDLGGRGTTDTQYF. The CDR3, as DNA: TGCACCAGCAGCCAAGATCTGGGAGGAAGGGGAACCACAGATACGCAGTATTTT. This chain links TRBV1 with TRBJ2-3; the tabulated D call, TRBD2, remains unverified against the DNA. TRBV1 counts as a pseudogene. CDR3 size: 18 residues.

The rearrangement joins TRBV10-3 to TRBJ2-7; 9 nucleotides line up with TRBD1. The germline CDR1 and CDR2 sequences are ENHRY and SYGVKD. The junction had 5 bases not matched to a gene; V was cut back by 8 bases and J by 3 bases. This CDR3 region has 13 residues. In DNA form, the CDR3 reads TGTGCCATCCGCCGGGACAGGGACTACGAGCAGTACTTC. This gives the protein CAIRRDRDYEQYF.

This chain joins TRBV6-6 and TRBJ1-4; 7 bases fit TRBD1. Trimming removed 6 bases from V and 8 bases from J; junction bases left unmatched: 6. Germline CDR1 MNHNY, CDR2 SVGAGI (reference sequence). The CDR3 runs to 13 residues. DNA of the CDR3: TGTGCCAGCAGGTCGACAGGGAACGAAAAACTGTTTTTT. It specifies CASRSTGNEKLFF.

DNA of the CDR3: TGTGCCACCAGCGGGACAGGGACTAGGCGGCAGCCCCAGCATTTT. This codes for CATSGTGTRRQPQHF. The chain is built from TRBV15 and TRBJ1-5, with 9 bases aligning to TRBD1. Germline-derived CDR1 and CDR2 are LNHNV and YYDKDF (reference sequence). This CDR3 comprises 15 residues. The V and J ends lost 5 bases and 7 bases, in that order; junction bases with no gene match: 9.

The chain joins TRBV9 to TRBJ2-1; 11 nucleotides align to TRBD2. The J segment lost 4 bases and the V segment lost 4 bases, leaving 4 bases of the junction unmatched. The length of the CDR3 is 15 residues. Germline V gene sequence: CDR1 SGDLS, CDR2 YYNGEE. The CDR3 DNA reads as TGTGCCAGCAGCCCTCTAGCGGGGGGTTACAATGAGCAGTTCTTC. Amino acids: CASSPLAGGYNEQFF.

This clone was seen a few times. The chain's CDR3 is CASSFFSGGANEQFF. The CDR3 region has the DNA TGTGCCAGCAGCTTTTTCAGCGGGGGGGCCAATGAGCAGTTCTTC. The V call is TRBV5-4, the J call TRBJ2-1, with 10 bases matching TRBD2. Germline V gene data show CDR1 as SGHNT and CDR2 as YYREEE (reference sequence). CDR3 length: 15 amino acids. V lost 2 bases and J lost 6; bases outside the gene matches: 5.

A few counts support this clone. J is TRBJ2-3 and V is TRBV6-4, with TRBD2 matching over 9 bases. V was pared by 2 bases and J by 0 bases, with 6 bases of the junction left unmatched. Per germline, CDR1 MRHNA and CDR2 SNTAGT. The CDR3 extends over 17 amino acids. The CDR3 loop is CASSDRASGASTDTQYF. The CDR3 region has the DNA TGTGCCAGCAGTGACCGGGCTAGCGGGGCCAGCACAGATACGCAGTATTTT.

This clone was picked up a small number of times. The chain is built from TRBV7-2 and TRBJ2-1; D may be TRBD2 (7 bases). Germline CDR1 and CDR2: SGHTA and FQGNSA. The CDR3 consists of 15 residues. Deletions cut 3 bases from V and 0 bases from J, with 9 bases between. The chain's CDR3 is CASSFGGASYNEQFF. Here the CDR3 DNA reads TGTGCCAGCAGCTTTGGGGGGGCCTCCTACAATGAGCAGTTCTTC.

This clone was recorded a few times. This chain links TRBV5-6 with TRBJ2-7; TRBD1 matches 7 bases. CDR3 length equals 13 residues. CDR1 is SGHDT, CDR2 YYEEEE, per germline. V shed 4 bases and J 2 bases; nucleotides not matched to a gene: 3. Here the CDR3 DNA reads TGTGCCAGCAGCCCGGGGACAGCCTACGAGCAGTACTTC. It codes for CASSPGTAYEQYF.

This clone appeared a few times. The V and J genes are TRBV6-5 and TRBJ2-1; TRBD2 is a possible D gene (7 bases). The germline gives CDR1 MNHEY, CDR2 SVGAGI. This CDR3 comprises 14 residues. V lost 6 bases to trimming and J lost 5 bases, with 14 bases between them. The CDR3 loop reads CASRRGGDHNEQFF. The CDR3 DNA is TGTGCCAGCAGGAGGGGGGGGGACCACAATGAGCAGTTCTTC.

V usage is TRBV9 and J usage is TRBJ1-1, with 8 bases that match TRBD1. The CDR3 has 16 residues. Germline V gene sequence: CDR1 SGDLS, CDR2 YYNGEE. V was pared by 0 bases and J by 0 bases, with 4 bases of the junction left unmatched. The CDR3 DNA sequence: TGTGCCAGCAGCGTAGGGGGACAGGTTATGAACACTGAAGCTTTCTTT. This codes for CASSVGGQVMNTEAFF.

This sequence joins TRBV5-4 and TRBJ2-7; 7 bases agree with TRBD1. The germline CDR1 and CDR2 sequences are SGHNT and YYREEE (reference sequence). V lost 3 bases to trimming and J lost 2 bases; unmatched junction nucleotides: 2. This CDR3 region has 13 residues. Written as DNA, the CDR3 is TGTGCCAGCAGCTCCGGGACAGCCTACGAGCAGTACTTC. It translates to CASSSGTAYEQYF.